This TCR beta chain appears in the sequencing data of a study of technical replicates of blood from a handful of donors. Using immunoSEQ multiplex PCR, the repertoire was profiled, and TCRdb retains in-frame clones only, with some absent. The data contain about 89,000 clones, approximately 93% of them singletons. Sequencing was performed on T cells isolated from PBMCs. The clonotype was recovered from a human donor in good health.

The CDR3 DNA reads TGTGCCAGCAGCCCCCGGCGGACAGGGGGTAATCAGCCCCAGCATTTT. This translates into CASSPRRTGGNQPQHF. The V call is TRBV7-8, the J call TRBJ1-5; TRBD1 matches at 10 bases. The germline V gene encodes CDR1 SGHVS and CDR2 FQNEAQ. The CDR3 runs 16 residues. After removal of 5 bases from V and 4 bases from J, the junction contained 8 bases not matched to a gene.